Detailed here is one T cell receptor (beta chain). The data were obtained in a study of blood T cell repertoires in COVID-19. Whole-study context: COVID-19 samples from acute and convalescent phases originated in the United States, Italy and Spain. T cells, B-cell-depleted T cells, or PBMCs provided the cDNA or gDNA that served as material.

Original analysis: Amplified reference gene primers provided the basis for estimating nucleated cell counts. Clones were sequenced by immunoSEQ multiplex PCR, and TCRdb holds only the in-frame ones, with some missing. V and J calls and clone size come straight from that table; D and trimming were deduced from the DNA. The sample has some 200,000 clones; 87% are singletons. The receptor's source is a woman aged 18-29 years who had recovered from COVID-19. Sequencing was carried out using peripheral blood.

This chain's CDR3 is CASRTTSITPNIQYF. The CDR3, as DNA: TGTGCCAGCAGAACTACTAGTATTACTCCAAACATTCAGTACTTC. V gene TRBV6-5 combines with J gene TRBJ2-4, with D possibly TRBD2 on 5 matching bases. Germline loops: CDR1 MNHEY, CDR2 SVGAGI. V was shortened by 6 bases and J by 6 bases, with 18 bases between the two germline ends. This CDR3 contains 15 residues.